The present entry profiles one T cell receptor (beta chain) with its context. Its antigen is still unknown. Qualities for individual bases were not recorded, and no much larger clone is one base off. This sample was taken from a study of a mutant IDH1 vaccine in newly diagnosed glioma (dated by TCRdb to the early 2020s). Concerning the study at large: Of the approximately 30 treated patients, around 62% were male and around 38% were female, and a mean age of roughly 40 years was recorded. Before enrollment, patients had received standard therapy of radiotherapy alone, temozolomide alone, or radiochemotherapy with temozolomide; most received the combination. Peripheral blood samples were drawn at six visits, namely V03 (baseline), V05, V07, V10, V12 and V13. Longitudinal TCRB deep sequencing was done for 25 treated patients, wherever samples were available for exploratory analyses.

Preparation of the library involved the immunoSEQ multiplex PCR assay. Rearranged TCR beta chain sequences were amplified using the hsTCRB Kit according to the manufacturer's protocol. TCRB libraries were sequenced on an Illumina MiSeq. As for the original processing: The kit vendor's proprietary platform handled demultiplexing, trimming and gene mapping. In TCRdb, the immuneACCESS table is reduced to in-frame sequences with V and J assigned. These tables do not hold every clone; where another copy was compared, an unresolved V gene accounts for under half, and the others remain unexplained. V and J calls and clone size follow that table, whereas D and trimming were derived from the DNA. Counted in this sample were some 87,000 clones; about 80% of them appeared once. Together, the top ten hold approximately 7.6% of the sample. The sample's time point label is to be understood as: baseline, week 1 (first vaccination visit). The intended sense of this specimen's treatment or condition label: pre-vaccination baseline after standard-of-care therapy. All donors had newly diagnosed IDH1-mutant astrocytomas of WHO grade 3 or 4 that showed loss of nuclear ATRX. The samples were drawn from NOA16, a multicentre, single-arm, open-label phase I trial in Germany that tested a mutant IDH1 peptide vaccine in humans for the first time. Visit V03 blood draws served as the baseline sample for immunogenicity testing. Genomic DNA for TCRB sequencing was extracted from EDTA blood using the DNeasy Blood and Tissue Kit.

Broader findings and caveats from the paper: According to the authors, sample limitations meant that analyses of patient blood samples could not be reproduced. Immune responses induced by the vaccine were seen in approximately 92% of patients across multiple MHC alleles. No apparent relationship was observed between pseudoprogression and alterations in the top peripheral T cell clonotypes detected by TCRB sequencing. PBMC samples for TCRB deep sequencing were selected based on availability.

CDR3 length: 18 amino acids, cysteine to phenylalanine. The retained sequence is limited to the CDR3, 54 bases, with the frame set at the first base. The germline V gene (reference sequence) sets CDR1 to LNHDA and CDR2 to SQIVND. A distance of 27 bases separates the germline ends of V and J, which lose 6 bases and 4 bases respectively. Sequences were derived from PBMCs, sampled from a glioma patient treated with radiotherapy, temozolomide or both. The clonotype was recovered from a man aged 35 to 55 with glioma. The chain was built from TRBV19 and TRBJ1-2; the D gene is possibly TRBD1, with 5 bases matching. The CDR3 reads CASSLGGGKASARYGYTF. The bases read TGTGCCAGTAGCCTGGGGGGAGGGAAGGCCTCAGCCCGCTATGGCTACACCTTC.